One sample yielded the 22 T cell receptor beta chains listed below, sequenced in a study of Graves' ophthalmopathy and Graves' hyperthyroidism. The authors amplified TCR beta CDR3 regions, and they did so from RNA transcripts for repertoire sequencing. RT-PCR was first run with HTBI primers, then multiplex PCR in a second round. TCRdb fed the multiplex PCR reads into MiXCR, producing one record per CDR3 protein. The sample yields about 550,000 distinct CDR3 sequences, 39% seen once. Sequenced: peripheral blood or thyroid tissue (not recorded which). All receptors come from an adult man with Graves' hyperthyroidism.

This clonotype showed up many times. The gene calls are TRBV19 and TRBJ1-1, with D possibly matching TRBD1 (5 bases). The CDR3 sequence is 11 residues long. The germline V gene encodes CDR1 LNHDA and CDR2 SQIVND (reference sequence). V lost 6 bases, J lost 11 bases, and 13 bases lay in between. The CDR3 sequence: CASRSGGFAFF. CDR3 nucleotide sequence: TGTGCCAGTAGAAGTGGGGGTTTTGCTTTCTTT.

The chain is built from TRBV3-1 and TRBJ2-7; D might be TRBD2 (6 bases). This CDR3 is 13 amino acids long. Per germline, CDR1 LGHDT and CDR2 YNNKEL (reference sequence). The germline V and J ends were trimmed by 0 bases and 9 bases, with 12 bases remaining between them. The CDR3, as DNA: TGTGCCAGCAGCCAAGATCATGCGGGGACGCAGTACTTC. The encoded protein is CASSQDHAGTQYF.

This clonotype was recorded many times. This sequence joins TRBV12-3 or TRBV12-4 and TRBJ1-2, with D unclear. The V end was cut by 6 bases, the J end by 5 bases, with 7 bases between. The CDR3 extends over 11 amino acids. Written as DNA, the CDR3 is TGTGCCAGCAGCTCCTGGTATGGCTACACCTTC. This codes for CASSSWYGYTF.

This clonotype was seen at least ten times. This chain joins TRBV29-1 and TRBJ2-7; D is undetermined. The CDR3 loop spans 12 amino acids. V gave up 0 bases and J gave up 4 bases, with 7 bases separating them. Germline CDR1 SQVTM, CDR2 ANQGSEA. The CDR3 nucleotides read TGCAGCGTTGAAGAAGGAGTTTACGAGCAGTACTTC. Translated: CSVEEGVYEQYF.

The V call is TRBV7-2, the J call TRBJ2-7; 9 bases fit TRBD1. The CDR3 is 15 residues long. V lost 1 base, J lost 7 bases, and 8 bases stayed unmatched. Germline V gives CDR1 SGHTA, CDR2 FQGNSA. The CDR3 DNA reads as TGTGCCAGCAGCTTAGACAACAGGGGGCCTGGGGAGCAGTACTTC. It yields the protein CASSLDNRGPGEQYF.

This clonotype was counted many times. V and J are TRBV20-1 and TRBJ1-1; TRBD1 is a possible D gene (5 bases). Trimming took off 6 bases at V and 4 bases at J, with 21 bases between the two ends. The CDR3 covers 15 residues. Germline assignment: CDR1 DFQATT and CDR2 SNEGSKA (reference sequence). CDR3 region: CSAPRGDGLGTEAFF. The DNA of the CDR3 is TGCAGTGCCCCCCGGGGGGACGGTTTGGGCACTGAAGCTTTCTTT.

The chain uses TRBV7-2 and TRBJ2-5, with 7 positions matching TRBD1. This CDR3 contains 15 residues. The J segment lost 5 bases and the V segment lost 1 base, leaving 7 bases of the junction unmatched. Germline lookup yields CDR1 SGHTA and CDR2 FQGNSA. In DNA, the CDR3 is TGTGCCAGCAGCTTAGAGGGGGCCATAGTGGAGACCCAGTACTTC. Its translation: CASSLEGAIVETQYF.

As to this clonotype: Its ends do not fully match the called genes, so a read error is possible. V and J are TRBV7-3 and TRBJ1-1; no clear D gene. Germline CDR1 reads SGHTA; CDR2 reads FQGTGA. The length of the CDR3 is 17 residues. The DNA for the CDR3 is TGCGCCAGCAGCTTGGCAGAGGGCGCGGTTCTAGACACTGAAGCTTTCTTT. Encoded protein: CASSLAEGAVLDTEAFF.

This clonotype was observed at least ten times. CDR3 sequence reads: CASRPRLQGILRSEAFF. Written as DNA, the CDR3 is TGTGCCAGCAGACCACGGTTACAGGGAATACTACGATCTGAAGCTTTCTTT. This chain connects TRBV7-9 to TRBJ1-1, with D possibly matching TRBD1 (6 bases). V gave up 6 bases and J gave up 6 bases, with 26 bases separating them. The CDR3 is 17 amino acids. CDR1 is SEHNR, CDR2 FQNEAQ, per germline (reference sequence).

DNA for the CDR3: TGCAGCGCCAGGACTAGCGGGCATAATAGTAACTATGGCTACACCTTC. Protein: CSARTSGHNSNYGYTF. The rearrangement uses TRBV29-1 and TRBJ1-2; D gene uncertain. V was shortened by 7 bases and J by 1 base, with 22 bases between the two germline ends. The CDR3 has 16 residues. CDR1 and CDR2 (germline): SQVTM, ANQGSEA.

The CDR3 reads CASSFFNQQETQYF. The CDR3 nucleotides are TGTGCCAGCAGCTTTTTTAACCAACAAGAGACCCAGTACTTC. This chain links TRBV7-9 with TRBJ2-5; D is undetermined. The CDR3 length is 14 residues. Germline CDR1 reads SEHNR; CDR2 reads FQNEAQ (reference sequence). V lost 3 bases and J lost 2, with 10 bases in between.

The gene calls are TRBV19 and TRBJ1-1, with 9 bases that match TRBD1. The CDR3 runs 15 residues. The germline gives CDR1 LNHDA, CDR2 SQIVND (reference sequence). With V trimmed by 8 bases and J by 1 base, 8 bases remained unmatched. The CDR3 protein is CASGPDRGANTEAFF. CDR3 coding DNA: TGTGCCAGTGGTCCGGACAGGGGCGCGAACACTGAAGCTTTCTTT.

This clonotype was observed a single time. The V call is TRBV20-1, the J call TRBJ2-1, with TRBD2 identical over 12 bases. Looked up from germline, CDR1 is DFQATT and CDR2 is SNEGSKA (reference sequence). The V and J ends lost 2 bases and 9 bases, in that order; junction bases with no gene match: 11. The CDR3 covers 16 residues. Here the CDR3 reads CSARRTTSGRWPEQFF. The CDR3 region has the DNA TGCAGTGCTAGACGTACAACTAGCGGGAGGTGGCCTGAGCAGTTCTTC.

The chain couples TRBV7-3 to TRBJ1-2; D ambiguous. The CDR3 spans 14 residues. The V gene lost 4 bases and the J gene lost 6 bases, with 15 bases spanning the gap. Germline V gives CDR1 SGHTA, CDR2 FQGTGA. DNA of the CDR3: TGTGCCAGCAGCTCGGTAGGAGGCTTGGATGGCTACACCTTC. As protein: CASSSVGGLDGYTF.

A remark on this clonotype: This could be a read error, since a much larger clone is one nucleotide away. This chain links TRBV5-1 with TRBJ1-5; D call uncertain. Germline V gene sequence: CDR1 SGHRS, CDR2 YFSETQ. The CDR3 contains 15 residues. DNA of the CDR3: TGTGCCGGCAGCCAAGAAGAGTATAGCAATCAGCCCCAGCATTTT. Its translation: CAGSQEEYSNQPQHF.

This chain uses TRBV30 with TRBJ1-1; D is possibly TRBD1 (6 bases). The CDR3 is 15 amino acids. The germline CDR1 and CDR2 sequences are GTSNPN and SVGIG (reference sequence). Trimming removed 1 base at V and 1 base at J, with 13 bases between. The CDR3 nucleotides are TGTGCCTGGAGTGCACCGGACAGATCGAACACTGAAGCTTTCTTT. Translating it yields CAWSAPDRSNTEAFF.

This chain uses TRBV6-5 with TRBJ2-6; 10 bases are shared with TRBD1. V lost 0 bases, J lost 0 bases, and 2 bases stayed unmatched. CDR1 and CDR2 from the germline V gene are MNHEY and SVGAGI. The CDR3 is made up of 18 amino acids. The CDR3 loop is CASSYSGTGVSGANVLTF. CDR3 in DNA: TGTGCCAGCAGTTACTCGGGGACAGGGGTCTCTGGGGCCAACGTCCTGACTTTC.

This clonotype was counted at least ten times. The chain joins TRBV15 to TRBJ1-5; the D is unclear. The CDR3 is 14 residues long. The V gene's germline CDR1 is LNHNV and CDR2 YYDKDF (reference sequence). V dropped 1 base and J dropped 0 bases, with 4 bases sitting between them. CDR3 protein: CATSRAGSNQPQHF. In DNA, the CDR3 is TGTGCCACCAGCAGAGCCGGTAGCAATCAGCCCCAGCATTTT.

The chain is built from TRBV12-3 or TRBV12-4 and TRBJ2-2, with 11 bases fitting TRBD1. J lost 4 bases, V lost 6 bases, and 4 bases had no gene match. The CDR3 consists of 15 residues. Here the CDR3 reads CASRSGTGGTGELFF. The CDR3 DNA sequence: TGTGCCAGCAGATCCGGGACAGGGGGCACCGGGGAGCTGTTTTTT.

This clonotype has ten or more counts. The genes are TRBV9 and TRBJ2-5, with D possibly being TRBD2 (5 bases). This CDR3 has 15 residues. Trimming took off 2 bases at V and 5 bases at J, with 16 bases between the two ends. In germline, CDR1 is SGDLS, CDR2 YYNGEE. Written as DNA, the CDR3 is TGTGCCAGCAGCGTTTCCGGCGGGTCTCTGGAGACCCAGTACTTC. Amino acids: CASSVSGGSLETQYF.

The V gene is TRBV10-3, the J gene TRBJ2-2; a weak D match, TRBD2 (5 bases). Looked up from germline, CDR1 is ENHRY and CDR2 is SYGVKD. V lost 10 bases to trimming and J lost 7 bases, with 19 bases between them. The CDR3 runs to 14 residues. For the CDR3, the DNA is TGTGCCAGCAATTTGGGAGACAAGGGCGGGGAGCTGTTTTTT. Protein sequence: CASNLGDKGGELFF.

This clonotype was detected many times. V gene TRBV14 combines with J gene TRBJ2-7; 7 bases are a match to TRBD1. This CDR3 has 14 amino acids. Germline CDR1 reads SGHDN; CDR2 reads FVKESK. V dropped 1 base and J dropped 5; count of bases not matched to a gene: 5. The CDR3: CASSQVRGLNEQYF. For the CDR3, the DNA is TGTGCCAGCAGCCAAGTGAGGGGGCTGAACGAGCAGTACTTC.